One and the same sample provided the 7 T cell receptor beta chains below, sequenced in a study of cytomegalovirus exposure and HLA in healthy donors. The primer mix had 60 Vbeta and 13 Jbeta primers. The protocol was immunoSEQ multiplex PCR, while the TCRdb copy is restricted to in-frame clones and leaves out a portion. The sample lists 150,000 to 170,000 clones, more than 75% seen once, with approximately 8% in the top ten. The sample consisted of PBMCs. The receptors were gathered from a man aged 30 to 39 in good health and CMV-seropositive.

The chain carries TRBV4-2 and TRBJ2-1; 8 bases match TRBD1. The CDR3 totals 15 residues. V shed 3 bases and J 6 bases; nucleotides not matched to a gene: 7. From germline, CDR1 is LGHNA and CDR2 YNFKEQ. The DNA of the CDR3 is TGTGCCAGCAGCCATAGGACAGGGAGGAGCAATGAGCAGTTCTTC. Translation: CASSHRTGRSNEQFF.

The chain recombines TRBV7-9 with TRBJ1-2, with D perhaps TRBD1 (5 bases). From germline, CDR1 is SEHNR and CDR2 FQNEAQ (reference sequence). This CDR3 region has 15 residues. Deletions cut 1 base from V and 4 bases from J, with 13 bases between. CDR3 bases: TGTGCCAGCAGCTTAGGAATATCGGACACCTATGGCTACACCTTC. Its protein product is CASSLGISDTYGYTF.

The genes are TRBV29-1 and TRBJ2-5; 7 bases fit TRBD2. V was pared by 6 bases and J by 5 bases, with 12 bases of the junction left unmatched. Germline values: CDR1 SQVTM, CDR2 ANQGSEA. The CDR3 extends over 14 amino acids. CDR3 coding DNA: TGCAGCGTCGAGTCGGGACTATCCATTGAGACCCAGTACTTC. It encodes CSVESGLSIETQYF. Based on the CDR3 plus reference TRBV29-1 and TRBJ2-5, the full variable domain is SAVISQKPSRDICQRGTSLTIQCQVDSQVTMMFWYRQQPGQSLTLIATANQGSEATYESGFVIDKFPISRPNLTFSTLTVSNMSPEDSSIYLCSVESGLSIETQYFGPGTRLLVL.

The sample holds one count of this clone. The gene calls are TRBV15 and TRBJ2-5; perhaps TRBD1 as D (6 bases). CDR1 is LNHNV and CDR2 is YYDKDF in the germline V gene (reference sequence). V was pared by 8 bases and J by 5 bases, with 15 bases between. The CDR3 loop spans 13 amino acids. The CDR3 region is CATSDSLGETQYF. CDR3 coding DNA: TGTGCCACCTCGGACAGTCTAGGGGAGACCCAGTACTTC.

In its sample, this clone was seen once. The rearrangement links TRBV6-5 to TRBJ1-6; no clear D. Trimming shortened V by 0 bases and J by 7 bases, and 10 bases separated the two germline ends. There are 15 residues in the CDR3. Germline CDR1 reads MNHEY; CDR2 reads SVGAGI. In DNA, the CDR3 is TGTGCCAGCAGTTACTCGAGACTGTTCAATTCACCCCTCCACTTT. The encoded protein is CASSYSRLFNSPLHF.

The rearrangement uses TRBV7-9 and TRBJ1-1, with TRBD1 as a possible D gene (5 bases). Germline V gene sequence: CDR1 SEHNR, CDR2 FQNEAQ (reference sequence). The ends were cut back, 5 bases at V and 6 bases at J, with 13 bases in the middle. This CDR3 comprises 13 residues. CDR3 region: CASSRDSTPEAFF. The CDR3 DNA reads TGTGCCAGCAGCCGGGACTCTACACCTGAAGCTTTCTTT.

The chain is built from TRBV19 and TRBJ2-5, with D possibly TRBD2 on 7 matching bases. V was clipped by 9 bases and J by 4 bases, with 15 bases between them. Germline V gene sequence: CDR1 LNHDA, CDR2 SQIVND (reference sequence). This CDR3 contains 13 residues. The CDR3 spells CASAPGGPETQYF. The CDR3 bases are TGTGCCAGCGCCCCGGGGGGCCCAGAGACCCAGTACTTC.